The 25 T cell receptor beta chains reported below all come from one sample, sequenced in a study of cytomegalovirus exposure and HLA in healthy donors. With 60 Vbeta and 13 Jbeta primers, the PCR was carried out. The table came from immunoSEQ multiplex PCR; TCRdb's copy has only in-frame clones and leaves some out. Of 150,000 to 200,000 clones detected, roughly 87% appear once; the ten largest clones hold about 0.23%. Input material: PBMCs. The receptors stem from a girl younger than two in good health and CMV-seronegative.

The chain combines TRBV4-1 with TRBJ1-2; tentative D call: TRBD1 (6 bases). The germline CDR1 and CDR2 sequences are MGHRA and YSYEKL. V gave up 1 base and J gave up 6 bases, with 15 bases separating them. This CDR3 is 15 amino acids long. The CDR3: CASSQGVWGGHGYTF. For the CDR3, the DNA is TGCGCCAGCAGCCAAGGGGTATGGGGGGGCCATGGCTACACCTTC.

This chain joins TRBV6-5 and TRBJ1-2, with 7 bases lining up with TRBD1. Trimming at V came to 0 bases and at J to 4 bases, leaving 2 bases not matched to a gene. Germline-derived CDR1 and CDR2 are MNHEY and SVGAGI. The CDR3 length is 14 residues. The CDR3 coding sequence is TGTGCCAGCAGTTACTCCGACAGGGCCTATGGCTACACCTTC. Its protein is CASSYSDRAYGYTF.

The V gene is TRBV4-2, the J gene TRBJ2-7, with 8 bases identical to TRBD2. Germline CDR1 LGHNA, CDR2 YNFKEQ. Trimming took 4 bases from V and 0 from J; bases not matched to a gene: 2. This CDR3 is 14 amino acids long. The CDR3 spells CASSPSGGSYEQYF. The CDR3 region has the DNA TGTGCCAGCAGCCCCAGCGGGGGCTCCTACGAGCAGTACTTC.

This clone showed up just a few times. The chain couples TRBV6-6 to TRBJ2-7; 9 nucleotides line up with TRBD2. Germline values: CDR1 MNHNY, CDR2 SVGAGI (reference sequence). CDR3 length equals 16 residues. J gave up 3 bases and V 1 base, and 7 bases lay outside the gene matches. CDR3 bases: TGTGCCAGCAGTTACTTTCGGACTAGCGATGGCTACGAGCAGTACTTC. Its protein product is CASSYFRTSDGYEQYF.

The CDR3 coding sequence is TGTGCCAGCAGTTTAAGTATCGGGGATTACGAGCAGTACTTC. It is translated as CASSLSIGDYEQYF. This sequence joins TRBV28 and TRBJ2-7, with a weak D call TRBD2 (5 bases). Trimming removed 2 bases at V and 4 bases at J, with 12 bases between. From germline, CDR1 is MDHEN and CDR2 SYDVKM. The CDR3 runs to 14 residues.

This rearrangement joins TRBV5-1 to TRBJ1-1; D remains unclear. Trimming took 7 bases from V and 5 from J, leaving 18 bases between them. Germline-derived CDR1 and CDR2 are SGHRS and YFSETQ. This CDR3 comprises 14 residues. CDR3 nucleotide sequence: TGCGCCAGCTGCCTCCGGCCGGGAGATACTGAAGCTTTCTTT. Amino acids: CASCLRPGDTEAFF.

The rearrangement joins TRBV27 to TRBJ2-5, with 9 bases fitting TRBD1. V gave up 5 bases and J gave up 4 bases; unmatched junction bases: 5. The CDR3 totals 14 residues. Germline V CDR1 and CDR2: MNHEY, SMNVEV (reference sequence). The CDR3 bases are TGTGCCAGCAGTCCACGACAGGGGGGAGAGACCCAGTACTTC. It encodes CASSPRQGGETQYF.

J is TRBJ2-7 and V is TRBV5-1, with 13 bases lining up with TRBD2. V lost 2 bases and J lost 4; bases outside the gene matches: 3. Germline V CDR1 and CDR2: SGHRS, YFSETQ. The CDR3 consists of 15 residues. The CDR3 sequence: CASSFGLAGDYEQYF. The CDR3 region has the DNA TGCGCCAGCAGCTTCGGACTAGCGGGAGATTACGAGCAGTACTTC. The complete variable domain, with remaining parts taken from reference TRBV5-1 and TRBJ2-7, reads KAGVTQTPRYLIKTRGQQVTLSCSPISGHRSVSWYQQTPGQGLQFLFEYFSETQRNKGNFPGRFSGRQFSNSRSEMNVSTLELGDSALYLCASSFGLAGDYEQYFGPGTRLTVT.

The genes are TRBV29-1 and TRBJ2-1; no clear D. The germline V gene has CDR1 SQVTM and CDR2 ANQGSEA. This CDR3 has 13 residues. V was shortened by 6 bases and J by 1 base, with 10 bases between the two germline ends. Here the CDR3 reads CSVELPSYNEQFF. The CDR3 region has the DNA TGCAGCGTGGAACTCCCTTCCTACAATGAGCAGTTCTTC.

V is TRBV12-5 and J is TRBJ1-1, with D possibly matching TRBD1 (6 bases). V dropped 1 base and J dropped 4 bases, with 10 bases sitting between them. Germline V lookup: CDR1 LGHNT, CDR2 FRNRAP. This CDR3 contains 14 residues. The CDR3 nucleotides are TGTGCTAGTGGTTTGGGAACAGGGAGCACTGAAGCTTTCTTT. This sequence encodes CASGLGTGSTEAFF.

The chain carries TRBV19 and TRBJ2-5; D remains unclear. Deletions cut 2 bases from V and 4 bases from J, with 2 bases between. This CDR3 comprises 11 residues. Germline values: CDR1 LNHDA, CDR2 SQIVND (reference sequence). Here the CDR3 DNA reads TGTGCCAGTAGTATACGAGAGACCCAGTACTTC. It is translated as CASSIRETQYF.

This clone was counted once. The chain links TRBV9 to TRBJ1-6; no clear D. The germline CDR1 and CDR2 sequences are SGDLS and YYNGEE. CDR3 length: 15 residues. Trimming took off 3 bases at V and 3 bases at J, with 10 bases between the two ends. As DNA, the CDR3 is TGTGCCAGCAGCGCGGGGATCCACTATAATTCACCCCTCCACTTT. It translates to CASSAGIHYNSPLHF.

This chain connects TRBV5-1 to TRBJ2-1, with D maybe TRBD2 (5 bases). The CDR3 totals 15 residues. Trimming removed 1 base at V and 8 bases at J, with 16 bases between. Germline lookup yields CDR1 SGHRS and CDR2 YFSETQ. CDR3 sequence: CASSLRERRFDEQFF. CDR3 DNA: TGCGCCAGCAGCTTGAGGGAGCGGAGGTTCGATGAGCAGTTCTTC. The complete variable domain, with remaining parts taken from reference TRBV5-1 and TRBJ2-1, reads KAGVTQTPRYLIKTRGQQVTLSCSPISGHRSVSWYQQTPGQGLQFLFEYFSETQRNKGNFPGRFSGRQFSNSRSEMNVSTLELGDSALYLCASSLRERRFDEQFFGPGTRLTVL.

This CDR3 is CASSFSLYANTEAFF. The CDR3 bases are TGTGCCAGCAGCTTTAGTCTTTATGCGAACACTGAAGCTTTCTTT. This chain connects TRBV11-1 to TRBJ1-1; D not resolved. CDR1 is SGHAT and CDR2 is FQDESV in the germline V gene (reference sequence). This CDR3 is 15 amino acids long. Between the trimmed V and J ends, which lost 3 bases and 1 base, there was a span of 12 bases. The complete variable domain, with remaining parts taken from reference TRBV11-1 and TRBJ1-1, reads EAEVAQSPRYKITEKSQAVAFWCDPISGHATLYWYRQILGQGPELLVQFQDESVVDDSQLPKDRFSAERLKGVDSTLKIQPAELGDSAMYLCASSFSLYANTEAFFGQGTRLTVV.

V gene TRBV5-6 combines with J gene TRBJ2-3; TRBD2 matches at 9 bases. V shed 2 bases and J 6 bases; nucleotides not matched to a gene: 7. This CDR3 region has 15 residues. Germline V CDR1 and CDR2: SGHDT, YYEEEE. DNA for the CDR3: TGTGCCAGCAGCTTAGGCGGGGGGGTCGGGGATACGCAGTATTTT. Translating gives CASSLGGGVGDTQYF. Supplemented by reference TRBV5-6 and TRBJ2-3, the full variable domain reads DAGVTQSPTHLIKTRGQQVTLRCSPKSGHDTVSWYQQALGQGPQFIFQYYEEEERQRGNFPDRFSGHQFPNYSSELNVNALLLGDSALYLCASSLGGGVGDTQYFGPGTRLTVL.

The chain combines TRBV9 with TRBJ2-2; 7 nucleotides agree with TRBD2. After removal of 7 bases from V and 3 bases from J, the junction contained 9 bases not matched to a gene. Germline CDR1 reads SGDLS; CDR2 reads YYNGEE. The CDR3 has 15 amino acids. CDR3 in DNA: TGTGCCAGCGGGCCGGCTAGCGGTTACACCGGGGAGCTGTTTTTT. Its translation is CASGPASGYTGELFF. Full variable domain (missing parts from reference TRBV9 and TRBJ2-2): DSGVTQTPKHLITATGQRVTLRCSPRSGDLSVYWYQQSLDQGLQFLIQYYNGEERAKGNILERFSAQQFPDLHSELNLSSLELGDSALYFCASGPASGYTGELFFGEGSRLTVL.

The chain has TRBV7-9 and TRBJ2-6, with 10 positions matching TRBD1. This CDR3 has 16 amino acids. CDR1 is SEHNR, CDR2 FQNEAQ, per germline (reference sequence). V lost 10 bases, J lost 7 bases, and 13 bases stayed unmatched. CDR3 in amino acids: CAIIYPGQGLANVLTF. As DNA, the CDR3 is TGTGCCATCATATACCCGGGACAGGGGCTTGCCAACGTCCTGACTTTC.

CDR3 in amino acids: CASSLYEGARGYTF. CDR3 DNA sequence: TGTGCCAGCAGCTTATACGAGGGGGCGCGAGGCTACACCTTC. The chain joins TRBV7-6 to TRBJ1-2, with 7 bases lining up with TRBD1. Germline V gene sequence: CDR1 SGHVS, CDR2 FNYEAQ. The CDR3 consists of 14 residues. The V gene end was trimmed by 2 bases and the J gene end by 8 bases; junction bases not matched to a gene: 8. Full variable domain (remainder filled in from reference TRBV7-6 and TRBJ1-2): GAGVSQSPRYKVTKRGQDVALRCDPISGHVSLYWYRQALGQGPEFLTYFNYEAQQDKSGLPNDRFSAERPEGSISTLTIQRTEQRDSAMYRCASSLYEGARGYTFGSGTRLTVV.

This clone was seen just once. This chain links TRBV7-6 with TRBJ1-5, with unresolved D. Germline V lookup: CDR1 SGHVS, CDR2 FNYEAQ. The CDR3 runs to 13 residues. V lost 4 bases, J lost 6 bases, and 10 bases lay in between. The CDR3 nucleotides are TGTGCCAGCAGCTCCCAGGAAGGTCAGCCCCAGCATTTT. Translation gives CASSSQEGQPQHF. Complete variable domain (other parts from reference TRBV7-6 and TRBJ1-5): GAGVSQSPRYKVTKRGQDVALRCDPISGHVSLYWYRQALGQGPEFLTYFNYEAQQDKSGLPNDRFSAERPEGSISTLTIQRTEQRDSAMYRCASSSQEGQPQHFGDGTRLSIL.

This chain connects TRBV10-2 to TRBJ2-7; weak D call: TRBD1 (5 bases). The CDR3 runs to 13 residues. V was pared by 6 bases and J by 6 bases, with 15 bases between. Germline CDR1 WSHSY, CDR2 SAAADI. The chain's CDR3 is CASRIQASGEQYF. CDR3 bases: TGCGCCAGCAGGATACAGGCGTCAGGCGAGCAGTACTTC.

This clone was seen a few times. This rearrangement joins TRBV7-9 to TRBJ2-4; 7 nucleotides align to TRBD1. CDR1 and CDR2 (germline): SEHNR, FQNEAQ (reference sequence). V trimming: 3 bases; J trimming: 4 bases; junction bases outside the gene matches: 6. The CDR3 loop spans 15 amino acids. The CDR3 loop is CASSFTGTEKNIQYF. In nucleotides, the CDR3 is TGTGCCAGCAGCTTCACCGGGACAGAGAAAAACATTCAGTACTTC.

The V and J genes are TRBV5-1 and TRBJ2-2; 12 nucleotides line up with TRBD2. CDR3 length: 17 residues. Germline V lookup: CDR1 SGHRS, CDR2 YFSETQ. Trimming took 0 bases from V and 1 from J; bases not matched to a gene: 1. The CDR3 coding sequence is TGCGCCAGCAGCTTGGGACTAGCGGGAGTGAACACCGGGGAGCTGTTTTTT. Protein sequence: CASSLGLAGVNTGELFF.

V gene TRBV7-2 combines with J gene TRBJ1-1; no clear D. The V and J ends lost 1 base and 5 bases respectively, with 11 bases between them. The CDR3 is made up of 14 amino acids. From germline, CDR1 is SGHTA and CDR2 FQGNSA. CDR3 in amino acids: CASSLDPKFTEAFF. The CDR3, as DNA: TGTGCCAGCAGCTTAGATCCTAAATTTACTGAAGCTTTCTTT.

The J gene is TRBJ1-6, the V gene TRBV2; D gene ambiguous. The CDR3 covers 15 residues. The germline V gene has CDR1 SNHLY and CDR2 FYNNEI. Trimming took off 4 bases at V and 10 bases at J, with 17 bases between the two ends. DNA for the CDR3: TGTGCCAGCAGTGTTGGGCCGGACTCTATCTCACCCCTCCACTTT. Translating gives CASSVGPDSISPLHF. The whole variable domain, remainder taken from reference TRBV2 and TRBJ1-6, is EPEVTQTPSHQVTQMGQEVILRCVPISNHLYFYWYRQILGQKVEFLVSFYNNEISEKSEIFDDQFSVERPDGSNFTLKIRSTKLEDSAMYFCASSVGPDSISPLHFGNGTRLTVT.

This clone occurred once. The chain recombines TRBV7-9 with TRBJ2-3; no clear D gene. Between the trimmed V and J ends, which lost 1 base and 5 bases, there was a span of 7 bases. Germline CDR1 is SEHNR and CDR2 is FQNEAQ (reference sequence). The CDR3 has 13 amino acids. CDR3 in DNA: TGTGCCAGCAGCTTAGGTTCCGGAGATACGCAGTATTTT. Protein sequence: CASSLGSGDTQYF. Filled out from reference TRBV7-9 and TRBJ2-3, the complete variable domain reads DTGVSQNPRHKITKRGQNVTFRCDPISEHNRLYWYRQTLGQGPEFLTYFQNEAQLEKSRLLSDRFSAERPKGSFSTLEIQRTEQGDSAMYLCASSLGSGDTQYFGPGTRLTVL.